The 20 T cell receptor beta chains reported below all come from one sample, sequenced in a study of T cell responses to AZD1222 COVID-19 vaccine. Produced via immunoSEQ multiplex PCR; TCRdb's table is partial and in-frame only. The sample has 120,000 or so clones; 91% are singletons. This specimen consisted of peripheral blood, obtained on day 0 of AZD1222 vaccination. The receptors stem from an adult in good health.

V is TRBV5-1 and J is TRBJ2-3; 14 bases fit TRBD2. Germline V gene data show CDR1 as SGHRS and CDR2 as YFSETQ. The V segment lost 5 bases and the J segment 0 bases; nucleotides outside the gene matches: 8. The length of the CDR3 is 18 residues. The DNA of the CDR3 is TGCGCCAGCAGAAGACTAGCGGGAGGGGTCGACAGCACAGATACGCAGTATTTT. It is translated as CASRRLAGGVDSTDTQYF.

The chain employs TRBV6-5 and TRBJ1-1; perhaps TRBD1 as D (6 bases). The germline CDR1 and CDR2 sequences are MNHEY and SVGAGI. This CDR3 has 15 residues. V lost 0 bases and J lost 6, with 14 bases in between. Here the CDR3 reads CASSYSRTVVPEAFF. The CDR3 DNA follows: TGTGCCAGCAGTTACTCGCGGACAGTGGTCCCTGAAGCTTTCTTT.

V and J are TRBV6-5 and TRBJ1-4; 7 nucleotides align to TRBD1. V trimming: 5 bases; J trimming: 6 bases; junction bases outside the gene matches: 9. The CDR3 runs 15 residues. Germline loops: CDR1 MNHEY, CDR2 SVGAGI. CDR3 amino acids: CASSRTGWVDEKLFF. The CDR3 DNA reads as TGTGCCAGCAGTAGGACAGGTTGGGTGGATGAAAAACTGTTTTTT.

The chain combines TRBV2 with TRBJ1-4; D is perhaps TRBD1 (5 bases). The V and J ends lost 7 bases and 6 bases respectively, with 6 bases between them. Germline CDR1 and CDR2: SNHLY and FYNNEI. CDR3 length: 11 amino acids. In DNA, the CDR3 is TGTGCCAGCAAAGGGGATGAAAAACTGTTTTTT. It yields the protein CASKGDEKLFF.

J is TRBJ1-1 and V is TRBV2; D call uncertain. CDR3 length: 14 amino acids. CDR1 and CDR2 (germline): SNHLY, FYNNEI. Trimming took off 3 bases at V and 1 base at J, with 9 bases between the two ends. The chain's CDR3 is CASSDGDSNTEAFF. DNA for the CDR3: TGTGCCAGCAGTGATGGGGATTCGAACACTGAAGCTTTCTTT.

The rearrangement joins TRBV2 to TRBJ1-2; 7 nucleotides match TRBD1. The junction had 5 bases not matched to a gene; V was cut back by 9 bases and J by 1 base. Germline V CDR1 and CDR2: SNHLY, FYNNEI. This CDR3 is built from 13 residues. CDR3 residues: CASGQEFNYGYTF. The CDR3 coding sequence is TGTGCCAGTGGACAGGAGTTTAACTATGGCTACACCTTC.

The chain combines TRBV30 with TRBJ1-2, with a possible D match to TRBD1 (6 bases). The CDR3 has 19 amino acids. V dropped 7 bases and J dropped 4 bases, with 34 bases sitting between them. CDR1 GTSNPN and CDR2 SVGIG come from the germline V gene (reference sequence). DNA for the CDR3: TGTGCCTCCCCAACTTCCCGGCCACAAAGGAGGGGGATCCTCTATGGCTACACCTTC. Protein product: CASPTSRPQRRGILYGYTF.

The J gene is TRBJ1-1, the V gene TRBV7-8, with 8 bases aligning to TRBD1. J was trimmed by 1 base and V by 5 bases; bases with no gene match: 3. Germline CDR1 and CDR2: SGHVS and FQNEAQ. The CDR3 totals 14 residues. CDR3 amino acids: CASSLDRGNTEAFF. CDR3 bases: TGTGCCAGCAGCCTCGACAGGGGGAACACTGAAGCTTTCTTT.

This rearrangement joins TRBV27 to TRBJ1-2; TRBD1 matches at 8 bases. CDR3 length equals 19 residues. Germline V gene data show CDR1 as MNHEY and CDR2 as SMNVEV (reference sequence). Trimming took 10 bases from V and 0 from J; bases not matched to a gene: 22. Written as DNA, the CDR3 is TGTGCCATCAGGGACAGGCGGATTTTTAACCCAAACTCTAACTATGGCTACACCTTC. This translates into CAIRDRRIFNPNSNYGYTF.

The chain employs TRBV18 and TRBJ2-2; no reliable D call. The CDR3 covers 16 residues. Germline CDR1 and CDR2: KGHSH and LQKENI. Trimming cost V 1 base and J 1 base, with 10 bases left between them. For the CDR3, the DNA is TGTGCCAGCTCACCACTTAGTGGGCAGAACACCGGGGAGCTGTTTTTT. Residues: CASSPLSGQNTGELFF.

The gene calls are TRBV4-2 and TRBJ1-1; D gene unclear. Per germline, CDR1 LGHNA and CDR2 YNFKEQ. V was pared by 3 bases and J by 0 bases, with 5 bases between. CDR3 size: 13 residues. DNA for the CDR3: TGTGCCAGCAGCCAGCAGGTGAACACTGAAGCTTTCTTT. Its protein product is CASSQQVNTEAFF.

The gene calls are TRBV5-6 and TRBJ2-7, with 11 bases identical to TRBD2. The CDR3 covers 14 residues. The germline V gene has CDR1 SGHDT and CDR2 YYEEEE. V dropped 4 bases and J dropped 5; count of bases not matched to a gene: 5. The CDR3: CASSSSGRAHEQYF. CDR3 sequence (DNA): TGTGCCAGCAGCAGTAGCGGGAGGGCCCACGAGCAGTACTTC. Full variable domain (outside the CDR3, taken from reference TRBV5-6 and TRBJ2-7): DAGVTQSPTHLIKTRGQQVTLRCSPKSGHDTVSWYQQALGQGPQFIFQYYEEEERQRGNFPDRFSGHQFPNYSSELNVNALLLGDSALYLCASSSSGRAHEQYFGPGTRLTVT.

This chain links TRBV6-5 with TRBJ1-4, with 8 bases matching TRBD1. Germline CDR1 reads MNHEY; CDR2 reads SVGAGI. The CDR3 covers 15 residues. Trimming took 4 bases from V and 7 from J; bases not matched to a gene: 8. CDR3: CASSSRKDRAEKLFF. CDR3 nucleotide sequence: TGTGCCAGCAGTTCACGCAAGGACAGGGCTGAAAAACTGTTTTTT.

This clone was seen once. The chain carries TRBV7-2 and TRBJ2-3; D is uncertain. Germline lookup yields CDR1 SGHTA and CDR2 FQGNSA. V lost 2 bases and J lost 2, with 2 bases in between. This CDR3 has 12 amino acids. Written as DNA, the CDR3 is TGTGCCAGCAGCTTACACACAGATACGCAGTATTTT. It encodes CASSLHTDTQYF.

This clone appeared a single time. This sequence joins TRBV2 and TRBJ2-7, with D possibly being TRBD1 (6 bases). V was clipped by 6 bases and J by 4 bases, with 16 bases between them. Looked up from germline, CDR1 is SNHLY and CDR2 is FYNNEI. This CDR3 region has 14 residues. CDR3 DNA: TGTGCCAGCAGGACCTCCGGGACATCGTACGAGCAGTACTTC. Its protein is CASRTSGTSYEQYF.

The CDR3: CASSLVRTGFSMNTEAFF. The CDR3 DNA reads TGTGCCAGCAGCTTAGTACGTACAGGGTTTAGCATGAACACTGAAGCTTTCTTT. This sequence joins TRBV7-2 and TRBJ1-1, with D perhaps matching TRBD1 (6 bases). The CDR3 has 18 amino acids. Germline CDR1 reads SGHTA; CDR2 reads FQGNSA. Trimming took off 1 base at V and 0 bases at J, with 18 bases between the two ends.

The chain has TRBV27 and TRBJ1-6; weak D call: TRBD1 (5 bases). Trimming left V 5 bases short and J 12 bases short, with 14 bases between. This CDR3 contains 13 residues. Per germline, CDR1 MNHEY and CDR2 SMNVEV (reference sequence). The CDR3 DNA reads as TGTGCCAGCAGTAGCGACGACAGCGAACCCCTCCACTTT. Amino acids: CASSSDDSEPLHF.

This chain connects TRBV19 to TRBJ1-1, with D perhaps matching TRBD1 (6 bases). This CDR3 is 13 amino acids long. Looked up from germline, CDR1 is LNHDA and CDR2 is SQIVND (reference sequence). The V end lost 3 bases, the J end lost 6 bases, and 11 bases lay between the germline ends. The CDR3 protein is CASSISRGSEAFF. CDR3 DNA: TGTGCCAGTAGTATCAGCAGGGGATCTGAAGCTTTCTTT.

Here the CDR3 reads CASSAGTKYGYTF. Written as DNA, the CDR3 is TGTGCCAGCAGCGCCGGGACAAAATATGGCTACACCTTC. J is TRBJ1-2 and V is TRBV7-8, with D possibly TRBD1 on 6 matching bases. The CDR3 sequence is 13 residues long. V was pared by 5 bases and J by 5 bases, with 12 bases between. Per the germline V gene, CDR1 is SGHVS and CDR2 is FQNEAQ.

The J gene is TRBJ1-5, the V gene TRBV12-3 or TRBV12-4; D gene unclear. CDR3 size: 13 residues. The germline V and J ends were trimmed by 2 bases and 5 bases, with 7 bases remaining between them. This chain's CDR3 is CASSLQDYQPQHF. For the CDR3, the DNA is TGTGCCAGCAGTTTACAGGACTATCAGCCCCAGCATTTT.